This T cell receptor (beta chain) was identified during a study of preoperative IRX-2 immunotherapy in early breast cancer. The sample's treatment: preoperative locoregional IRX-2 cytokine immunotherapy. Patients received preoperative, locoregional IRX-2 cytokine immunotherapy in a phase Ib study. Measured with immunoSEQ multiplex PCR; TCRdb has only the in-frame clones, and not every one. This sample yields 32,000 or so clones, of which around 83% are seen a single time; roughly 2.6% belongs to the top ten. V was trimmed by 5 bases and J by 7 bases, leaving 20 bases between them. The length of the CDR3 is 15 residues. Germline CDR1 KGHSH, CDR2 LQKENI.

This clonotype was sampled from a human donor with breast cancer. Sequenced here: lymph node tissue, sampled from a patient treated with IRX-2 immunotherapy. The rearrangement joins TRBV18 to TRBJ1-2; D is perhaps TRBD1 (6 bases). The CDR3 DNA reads TGTGCCAGCTCAGCCGGGACACGGAGTAATAGTGGCTACACCTTC. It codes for CASSAGTRSNSGYTF.